The clone carrying this T cell receptor beta chain showed up many times. Its target is not known. Amplified TCR beta CDR3 regions derived from RNA transcripts. First-round RT-PCR targeting the TCR CDR3 was performed with the HTBI primer set. TCRdb used MiXCR to reprocess the multiplex PCR reads, holding one entry per CDR3 protein. Counted here are approximately 220,000 distinct CDR3 sequences, 15% to 20% occurring once; the ten biggest clones make up 35% to 50%. Reasons for excluding patients were uncontrolled infection, other autoimmune disease, pregnancy or lactation. PBMCs were collected from a roughly 10 ml volume of fresh peripheral blood. The CDR3 is 16 residues long. CDR1 is SEHNR and CDR2 is FQNEAQ in the germline V gene (reference sequence). The trim removed 3 bases at V and 4 bases at J, leaving 4 bases unmatched. The sample belongs to a study of T cells in Graves' hyperthyroidism and ophthalmopathy.

Study-level results: Ophthalmopathy onset followed model prediction by a median about six months.

The chain couples TRBV7-9 to TRBJ2-5, with 14 bases aligning to TRBD2. Specimen: blood. This sequence originates from a man between 35 and 55 years old with Graves' hyperthyroidism. The CDR3 DNA reads as TGTGCCAGCAGCTTCCGGACTAGCGGGGGGTCAGAGACCCAGTACTTC. Protein: CASSFRTSGGSETQYF.